This T cell receptor beta chain was captured by sequencing in a study of blood T cell repertoires in COVID-19. About the research overall: Sources were T cells, B-cell-depleted T cells, or PBMCs; the material itself was cDNA or gDNA.

As handled by the study authors: From reference gene primer amplification, estimates of nucleated cell counts were derived. Some clones are missing from TCRdb's copy, which holds only in-frame ones; the method was immunoSEQ multiplex PCR. The DNA gave D and trimming, while V, J and clone size come from that table. This table has roughly 250,000 clones, roughly 88% appearing once. V lost 7 bases and J 6 bases, leaving 18 bases between the germline ends. Germline V gene sequence: CDR1 ENHRY, CDR2 SYGVKD. This CDR3 has 15 residues. In terms of age and location, participants ranged from roughly 18 to 100 years and lived in around 22 US areas.

Material: PBMCs or T cells enriched from blood (not recorded which). The receptor comes from a woman in her thirties or forties with acute COVID-19. The rearrangement links TRBV10-3 to TRBJ2-2; perhaps TRBD2 as D (6 bases). The CDR3 here is CAIMSGASDPGELFF. The CDR3 nucleotides read TGTGCCATCATGAGTGGGGCTAGCGATCCCGGGGAGCTGTTTTTT.